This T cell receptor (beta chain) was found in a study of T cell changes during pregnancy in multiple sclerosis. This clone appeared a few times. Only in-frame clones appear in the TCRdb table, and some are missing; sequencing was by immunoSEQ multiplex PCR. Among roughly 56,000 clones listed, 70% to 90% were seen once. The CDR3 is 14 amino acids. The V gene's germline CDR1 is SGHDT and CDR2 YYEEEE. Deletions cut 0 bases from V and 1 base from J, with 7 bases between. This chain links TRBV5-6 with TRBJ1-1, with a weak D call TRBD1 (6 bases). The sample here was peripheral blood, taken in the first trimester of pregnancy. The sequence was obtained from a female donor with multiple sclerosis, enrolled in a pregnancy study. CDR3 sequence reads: CASSLEGENTEAFF. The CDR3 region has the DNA TGTGCCAGCAGCTTGGAGGGGGAGAACACTGAAGCTTTCTTT.